This T cell receptor beta chain emerged from a study of blood T cell repertoires in COVID-19. Across the study: The samples span acute and convalescent COVID-19 from the United States, Italy and Spain. Nucleic acid was either cDNA or gDNA, and it came from T cells, B-cell-depleted T cells, or PBMCs.

This CDR3 contains 16 residues. Trimming removed 5 bases from V and 2 bases from J; junction bases left unmatched: 11. Per the germline V gene, CDR1 is LNHDA and CDR2 is SQIVND (reference sequence). Original processing methods: Amplification of reference gene primers was used by the study to estimate nucleated cell counts. Sequenced by immunoSEQ multiplex PCR; TCRdb stores in-frame clones only, minus some. V, J and clone size are taken as reported in that table, and D and trimming were inferred from the DNA itself. This table has 80,000 to 100,000 clones, roughly 84% appearing once. The gene calls are TRBV19 and TRBJ1-2; TRBD1 agrees at 7 bases. This receptor was identified in a woman aged 60-70 years in a cohort sampled during active or convalescent COVID-19. Source material: peripheral blood. CDR3 nucleotide sequence: TGTGCCAGTAGTCGCTCCCTAAGGGGACAGAACTATGGCTACACCTTC. Its translation: CASSRSLRGQNYGYTF.